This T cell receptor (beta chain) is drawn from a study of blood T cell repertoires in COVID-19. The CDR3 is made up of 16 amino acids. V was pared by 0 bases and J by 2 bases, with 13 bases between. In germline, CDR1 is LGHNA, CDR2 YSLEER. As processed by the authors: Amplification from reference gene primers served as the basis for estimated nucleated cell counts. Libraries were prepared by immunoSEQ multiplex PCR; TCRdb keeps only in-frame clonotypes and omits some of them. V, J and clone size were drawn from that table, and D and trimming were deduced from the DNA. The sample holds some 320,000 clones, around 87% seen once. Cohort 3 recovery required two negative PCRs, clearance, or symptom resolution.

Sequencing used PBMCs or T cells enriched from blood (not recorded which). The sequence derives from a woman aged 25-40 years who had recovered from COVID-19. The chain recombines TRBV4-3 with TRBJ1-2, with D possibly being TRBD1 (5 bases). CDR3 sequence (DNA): TGCGCCAGCAGCCAAGATCGGGGGGGACCCAACTATGGCTACACCTTC. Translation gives CASSQDRGGPNYGYTF.